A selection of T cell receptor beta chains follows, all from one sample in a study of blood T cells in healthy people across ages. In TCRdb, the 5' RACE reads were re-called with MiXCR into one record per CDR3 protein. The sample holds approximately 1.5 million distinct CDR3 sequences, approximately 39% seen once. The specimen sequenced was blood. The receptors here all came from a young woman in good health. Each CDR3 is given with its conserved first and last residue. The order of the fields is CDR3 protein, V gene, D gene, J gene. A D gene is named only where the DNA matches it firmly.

CASSSVQKRTGELFF | TRBV6-2/TRBV6-3 | . | TRBJ2-2
CASNRAANTGELFF | TRBV9 | . | TRBJ2-2
CASSQDLQGEQYF | TRBV4-3 | . | TRBJ2-7
CASSAGLGDTQYF | TRBV3-1 | TRBD2 | TRBJ2-3
CASSYSGGNGVKNIQYF | TRBV6-6 | TRBD2 | TRBJ2-4
CSVAIGTHTEAFF | TRBV29-1 | . | TRBJ1-1
CASSLQGNGNTEAFF | TRBV7-3 | . | TRBJ1-1
CSAREGQMNTEAFF | TRBV20-1 | TRBD1 | TRBJ1-1
CASSLKIDSYEQYF | TRBV4-1 | . | TRBJ2-7
CASSLSTDYNEQYF | TRBV27 | . | .
CASGNGGEQFF | TRBV27 | . | TRBJ2-1
CASSGSFPTGLLSGNTIYF | TRBV7-2 | . | TRBJ1-3
CSVVGAGRMAEAFF | TRBV29-1 | . | TRBJ1-1
CASAARERYNEQFF | TRBV7-6 | TRBD2 | TRBJ2-1
CASSLSGNYNSPLHF | TRBV5-4 | . | TRBJ1-6
CASSYILPSGQDQQPQHF | TRBV6-2/TRBV6-3 | TRBD1 | TRBJ1-5
CASSAARQPRSYNEQYF | TRBV7-8 | . | .
CSARDPVRLTQQYF | TRBV20-1 | . | TRBJ2-5
CATSRSGTVREQYF | TRBV15 | TRBD1 | TRBJ2-7
CASSGIGGYSPLHF | TRBV7-9 | . | TRBJ1-6
CSVAGTGDYEQYF | TRBV29-1 | . | TRBJ2-7
CSVGTQSSGANVLTF | TRBV29-1 | . | TRBJ2-6
CSAVTGTGGTLRYGYTF | TRBV20-1 | TRBD1 | TRBJ1-2
CASRTDRAKLFF | TRBV6-6 | TRBD1 | TRBJ1-4
CASRLTGGGAEAFF | TRBV6-1 | TRBD1 | TRBJ1-1
CAWSSGRQNIQYF | TRBV30 | TRBD2 | TRBJ2-4
CATRNSPQETQYF | TRBV27 | . | TRBJ2-5
CASSSDPTDNQPQHF | TRBV6-5 | . | TRBJ1-5
CSVEGGGRGYTF | TRBV29-1 | . | TRBJ1-2
CASSQGQGSLSTEAFF | TRBV4-2 | TRBD1 | TRBJ1-1
CASSLRTAAPPQHF | TRBV12-3/TRBV12-4 | . | TRBJ1-5
CASSPGTGGTEQYF | TRBV5-1 | TRBD1 | TRBJ2-7
CASRYQGDEQFF | TRBV6-1 | . | TRBJ2-1
CASNIAGTKETQYF | TRBV19 | . | TRBJ2-5
CASSLGREGDGYTF | TRBV28 | . | TRBJ1-2
CASSDLTGRGGYSNQPQHF | TRBV6-1 | . | TRBJ1-5
CASSSLTSFTTGANVLTF | TRBV27 | TRBD2 | TRBJ2-6
CASSYSAYNSPLHF | TRBV27 | . | TRBJ1-6
CASSTPGTPNTEAFF | TRBV21-1 | . | TRBJ1-1
CASSLAGVGHEQYF | TRBV6-5 | TRBD2 | TRBJ2-7
CSARDRNHYGYTF | TRBV20-1 | . | TRBJ1-2
CSARPPYSNQPQHF | TRBV20-1 | . | TRBJ1-5
CASSPRDRNSYEQYF | TRBV7-9 | TRBD1 | TRBJ2-7
CASRPAGGSSYNEQFF | TRBV6-2/TRBV6-3 | TRBD2 | TRBJ2-1
CASSWLAGGPATDTQYF | TRBV27 | TRBD2 | TRBJ2-3
CASSLGQTGWYEQYF | TRBV5-5 | TRBD1 | TRBJ2-7
CSALDTSSYNSPLHF | TRBV20-1 | . | TRBJ1-6